Only a few counts were recorded for the clone carrying this T cell receptor beta chain. In the original processing: Reference gene primer amplification yielded estimated nucleated cell counts. Only in-frame clones appear in the TCRdb table, and some are missing; sequencing was by immunoSEQ multiplex PCR. The V and J calls and clone size are taken from that table; D and trimming were inferred from the DNA. The profile shows some 250,000 clones, 75% to 90% of them singletons. The entry originates in a study of blood T cell repertoires in COVID-19. Across the whole study: There were acute and convalescent COVID-19 samples, and they came from the United States, Italy and Spain. PBMCs, B-cell-depleted T cells, or T cells provided the cDNA or gDNA that made up the material.

With 4 bases clipped from V and 7 bases from J, the junction kept 7 bases outside the gene matches. This CDR3 has 16 residues. Looked up from germline, CDR1 is SNHLY and CDR2 is FYNNEI. The TCR comes from a woman between 25 and 40 years old who had recovered from COVID-19. V gene TRBV2 combines with J gene TRBJ1-6; TRBD1 aligns across 10 bases. The material sequenced was peripheral blood. In nucleotides, the CDR3 is TGTGCCAGCAGTGGGGGGACAGGGGACTGGAATTCACCCCTCCACTTT. This sequence encodes CASSGGTGDWNSPLHF. Full variable domain (missing parts from reference TRBV2 and TRBJ1-6): EPEVTQTPSHQVTQMGQEVILRCVPISNHLYFYWYRQILGQKVEFLVSFYNNEISEKSEIFDDQFSVERPDGSNFTLKIRSTKLEDSAMYFCASSGGTGDWNSPLHFGNGTRLTVT.